Listed here are 11 T cell receptor beta chains from one sample, sequenced in a study of blood T cell repertoires in COVID-19. The data were produced by immunoSEQ multiplex PCR, yet TCRdb's version contains in-frame clones alone and is incomplete. The sample consists of 120,000 or so clones, 80% of them appearing once. Input material: peripheral blood. Receptors originate from a human donor in a cohort sampled during active COVID-19.

This clone was observed once. The chain recombines TRBV2 with TRBJ1-5; TRBD1 might be the D (6 bases). The CDR3 extends over 14 amino acids. Germline values: CDR1 SNHLY, CDR2 FYNNEI. Trimming shortened V by 5 bases and J by 3 bases, and 11 bases separated the two germline ends. This chain's CDR3 is CASSTDSINQPQHF. The CDR3 DNA reads TGTGCCAGCAGTACGGACAGCATCAATCAGCCCCAGCATTTT.

The V call is TRBV9, the J call TRBJ1-1, with D unclear. Germline CDR1 reads SGDLS; CDR2 reads YYNGEE. The CDR3 is 14 amino acids. Trimming removed 0 bases from V and 1 base from J, with 7 bases in between. CDR3 nucleotide sequence: TGTGCCAGCAGCGTAGTTCCCGGGAACACTGAAGCTTTCTTT. This gives the protein CASSVVPGNTEAFF.

This clone was seen once. This sequence joins TRBV28 and TRBJ1-2, with TRBD1 identical over 8 bases. The CDR3 totals 14 residues. J was trimmed by 6 bases and V by 6 bases; bases with no gene match: 9. Germline lookup yields CDR1 MDHEN and CDR2 SYDVKM. The CDR3 here is CASSPAQGGDGYTF. CDR3 DNA: TGTGCCAGCAGCCCGGCACAGGGGGGTGATGGCTACACCTTC.

The chain is built from TRBV5-1 and TRBJ2-1, with 10 bases lining up with TRBD2. Germline V gene sequence: CDR1 SGHRS, CDR2 YFSETQ. The CDR3 has 16 amino acids. The ends lost 0 bases at V and 7 bases at J; junction bases unmatched: 7. The CDR3 nucleotides are TGCGCCAGCAGCTTGGCGGCTAGCGGGAGAGTTAATGAGCAGTTCTTC. It encodes CASSLAASGRVNEQFF.

The CDR3 region is CASSYGTRGAGQFF. CDR3 in DNA: TGTGCCAGTAGTTATGGGACTAGGGGGGCCGGGCAGTTCTTC. The V call is TRBV19, the J call TRBJ2-1; 8 positions agree with TRBD2. Germline V lookup: CDR1 LNHDA, CDR2 SQIVND (reference sequence). The J segment lost 12 bases and the V segment lost 5 bases, leaving 12 bases of the junction unmatched. The CDR3 loop spans 14 amino acids.

The rearrangement joins TRBV6-2 or TRBV6-3 to TRBJ1-2; 10 bases map to TRBD1. Trimming at V came to 2 bases and at J to 8 bases, leaving 8 bases not matched to a gene. Germline loops: CDR1 MNHEY, CDR2 SVGEGT. The CDR3 sequence is 15 residues long. CDR3 DNA: TGTGCCAGCAGTTACAAATTGACAGGGGGCTCCGGCTACACCTTC. Translated, it gives CASSYKLTGGSGYTF.

The V gene is TRBV6-2 or TRBV6-3, the J gene TRBJ2-7, with TRBD2 matching over 8 bases. There are 16 residues in the CDR3. Germline CDR1 and CDR2: MNHEY and SVGEGT. The V gene end was trimmed by 7 bases and the J gene end by 1 base; junction bases not matched to a gene: 12. DNA for the CDR3: TGTGCCAGCATCCCCCCGTTGCAGCGGGAGTCCTACGAGCAGTACTTC. As protein: CASIPPLQRESYEQYF.

The rearrangement joins TRBV7-2 to TRBJ1-2, with D uncertain. Trimming removed 4 bases from V and 2 bases from J, with 17 bases in between. Germline CDR1 reads SGHTA; CDR2 reads FQGNSA. The CDR3 totals 16 residues. The CDR3 loop is CASSYRLGDINYGYTF. The CDR3 region has the DNA TGTGCCAGCAGCTACCGCTTGGGAGATATAAACTATGGCTACACCTTC.

The chain joins TRBV19 to TRBJ2-1, with D possibly being TRBD1 (6 bases). CDR3 length equals 15 residues. Per germline, CDR1 LNHDA and CDR2 SQIVND (reference sequence). The V gene lost 7 bases and the J gene lost 8 bases, with 21 bases spanning the gap. This CDR3 is CASTTNLQGSYEQFF. In DNA, the CDR3 is TGTGCCAGTACCACCAACCTACAGGGTAGCTATGAGCAGTTCTTC.

The rearrangement links TRBV28 to TRBJ1-4; 8 bases map to TRBD1. CDR1 is MDHEN, CDR2 SYDVKM, per germline. This CDR3 is built from 24 residues. V was pared by 5 bases and J by 0 bases, with 29 bases of the junction left unmatched. CDR3 bases: TGTGCCAGCAGTCTCCTAGACAGGGGTGACTTGAACCCCGAGGAAATTGCAACTAATGAAAAACTGTTTTTT. Its translation is CASSLLDRGDLNPEEIATNEKLFF. Using reference TRBV28 and TRBJ1-4 for the parts outside the CDR3, the full variable domain is DVKVTQSSRYLVKRTGEKVFLECVQDMDHENMFWYRQDPGLGLRLIYFSYDVKMKEKGDIPEGYSVSREKKERFSLILESASTNQTSMYLCASSLLDRGDLNPEEIATNEKLFFGSGTQLSVL.

V usage is TRBV7-2 and J usage is TRBJ2-4, with 9 bases fitting TRBD2. Unmatched junction bases numbered 5, after V lost 2 bases and J lost 0 bases. This CDR3 region has 17 residues. Germline CDR1 is SGHTA and CDR2 is FQGNSA. The CDR3 nucleotides are TGTGCCAGCAGCTTAAGGACTAGCGACCTAGCCAAAAACATTCAGTACTTC. This gives the protein CASSLRTSDLAKNIQYF.